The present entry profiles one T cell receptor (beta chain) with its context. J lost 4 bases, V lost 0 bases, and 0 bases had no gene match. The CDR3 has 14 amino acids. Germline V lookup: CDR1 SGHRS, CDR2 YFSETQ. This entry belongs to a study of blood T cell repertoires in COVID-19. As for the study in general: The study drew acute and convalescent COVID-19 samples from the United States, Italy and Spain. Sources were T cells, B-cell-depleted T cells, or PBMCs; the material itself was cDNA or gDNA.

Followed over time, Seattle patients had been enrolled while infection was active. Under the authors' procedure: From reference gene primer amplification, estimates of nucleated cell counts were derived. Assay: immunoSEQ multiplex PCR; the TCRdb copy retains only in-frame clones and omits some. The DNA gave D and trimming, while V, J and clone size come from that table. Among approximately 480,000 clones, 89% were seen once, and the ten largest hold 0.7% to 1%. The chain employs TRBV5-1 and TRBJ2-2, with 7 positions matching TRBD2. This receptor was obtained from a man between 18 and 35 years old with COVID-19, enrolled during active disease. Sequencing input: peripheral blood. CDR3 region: CASSLVAGTGELFF. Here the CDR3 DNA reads TGCGCCAGCAGCTTGGTAGCGGGCACCGGGGAGCTGTTTTTT.